The text below deals with one TCR beta chain. This CDR3 contains 14 residues. V gave up 1 base and J gave up 14 bases; unmatched junction bases: 7. Germline V gives CDR1 SEHNR, CDR2 FQNEAQ (reference sequence). This sample was included in a study of blood T cells in healthy people across ages. With a J-beta primer mix and a sample-barcoded 5' primer, a second PCR ran about 6 to 11 cycles. TCRdb reprocessed the 5' RACE reads with MiXCR, giving one entry per CDR3 protein. The table has 600,000 or so distinct CDR3 sequences, approximately 30% seen once. Sequencing was carried out using blood. The receptor was derived from a woman older than 75 in good health. V gene TRBV7-9 combines with J gene TRBJ2-1, with 11 bases identical to TRBD2. This CDR3 reads CASSLDVAGGPKFF. The CDR3 nucleotides read TGTGCCAGCAGCTTAGATGTAGCGGGGGGGCCGAAGTTCTTC.